The 23 T cell receptor beta chains given below trace back to one sample, sequenced in a study of T cell responses to AZD1222 COVID-19 vaccine. Using immunoSEQ multiplex PCR, the repertoire was profiled, and TCRdb retains in-frame clones only, with some absent. The sample shows 40,000 to 55,000 clones, 70% to 90% of them seen only once. This material consisted of peripheral blood, taken 28 days after the second AZD1222 dose. These receptor sequences come from an adult who received the AZD1222 COVID-19 vaccine.

This chain joins TRBV3-1 (or the pseudogene TRBV3-2) and TRBJ2-1, with 7 bases lining up with TRBD1. Germline trimming cut 4 bases from V and 7 bases from J; bases unmatched to any gene: 7. Looked up from germline, CDR1 is LGHDT and CDR2 is YNNKEL (reference sequence). The CDR3 is 14 residues long. In DNA, the CDR3 is TGTGCCAGCAGCCCCGACAGGGTACGGAATGAGCAGTTCTTC. As protein: CASSPDRVRNEQFF.

The V and J genes are TRBV28 and TRBJ1-1, with 7 bases that match TRBD1. Germline trimming cut 4 bases from V and 1 base from J; bases unmatched to any gene: 6. CDR3 size: 15 residues. Germline CDR1 is MDHEN and CDR2 is SYDVKM. The CDR3 nucleotides read TGTGCCAGCAGTTCAGGGGACAGACCGAACACTGAAGCTTTCTTT. It specifies CASSSGDRPNTEAFF.

The chain links TRBV5-1 to TRBJ2-5; 10 bases agree with TRBD2. CDR3 length: 17 amino acids. With 3 bases clipped from V and 3 bases from J, the junction kept 11 bases outside the gene matches. Germline V gives CDR1 SGHRS, CDR2 YFSETQ. The CDR3 is CASSSGVAGGGEETQYF. The CDR3 DNA reads as TGCGCCAGCAGCTCTGGGGTAGCGGGAGGAGGGGAAGAGACCCAGTACTTC.

The chain is built from TRBV6-2 or TRBV6-3 and TRBJ1-1, with D perhaps matching TRBD1 (5 bases). V was pared by 6 bases and J by 0 bases, with 17 bases between. The germline CDR1 and CDR2 sequences are MNHEY and SVGEGT. The CDR3 covers 16 residues. The CDR3 DNA follows: TGTGCCAGCAGCGACCTTGGGACGGGGATGAACACTGAAGCTTTCTTT. Amino acid sequence: CASSDLGTGMNTEAFF.

This clone was seen only a few times. The junction departs from germline at one end; a sequencing error may be responsible. The chain recombines TRBV7-7 with TRBJ2-7; D is perhaps TRBD1 or TRBD2 (5 bases each). The CDR3 extends over 13 amino acids. Germline V lookup: CDR1 SSHAT, CDR2 FNYEAQ (reference sequence). The DNA of the CDR3 is TGTGCTAGCAGCTCGGGGCCCGGAGGTGAGCAGTACTTC. This codes for CASSSGPGGEQYF. Using reference TRBV7-7 and TRBJ2-7 for the parts outside the CDR3, the full variable domain is GAGVSQSPRYKVTKRGQDVTLRCDPISSHATLYWYQQALGQGPEFLTYFNYEAQPDKSGLPSDRFSAERPEGSISTLTIQRTEQRDSAMYRCASSSGPGGEQYFGPGTRLTVT.

The chain recombines TRBV2 with TRBJ2-1; TRBD1 matches at 9 bases. The V and J ends lost 6 bases and 7 bases, in that order; junction bases with no gene match: 7. CDR1 is SNHLY, CDR2 FYNNEI, per germline. The CDR3 is made up of 14 amino acids. CDR3 in amino acids: CASSLQGAENEQFF. The CDR3 DNA is TGTGCCAGCAGCCTACAGGGGGCAGAAAATGAGCAGTTCTTC.

The genes are TRBV10-3 and TRBJ1-1; TRBD1 might be the D (6 bases). The germline V gene has CDR1 ENHRY and CDR2 SYGVKD. The CDR3 length is 11 residues. V was pared by 2 bases and J by 11 bases, with 9 bases between. CDR3 coding DNA: TGTGCCATCAGTGAGGGAGGGGGGGCTTTCTTT. This encodes CAISEGGGAFF.

The chain has TRBV21-1 and TRBJ2-7; TRBD2, the D gene given by the table, was not confirmed from the DNA. TRBV21-1 constitutes a pseudogene. The CDR3 covers 11 residues. The CDR3 is CASIALDEQYF. In DNA form, the CDR3 reads TGTGCCAGCATAGCCTTGGACGAGCAGTACTTC.

The CDR3 reads CASSAGLAPTTDTQYF. The CDR3, as DNA: TGTGCCAGCAGCGCCGGACTAGCGCCTACTACAGATACGCAGTATTTT. The rearrangement uses TRBV7-3 and TRBJ2-3; 9 nucleotides match TRBD2. V shed 5 bases and J 3 bases; nucleotides not matched to a gene: 9. CDR3 length: 16 amino acids. CDR1 is SGHTA and CDR2 is FQGTGA in the germline V gene.

The chain uses TRBV5-1 and TRBJ1-3, with TRBD1 matching over 8 bases. Trimming took 4 bases from V and 0 from J; bases not matched to a gene: 6. Germline assignment: CDR1 SGHRS and CDR2 YFSETQ. This CDR3 is 16 amino acids long. CDR3 bases: TGCGCCAGCAGCCCCCTGACAGGGGCCTCTGGAAACACCATATATTTT. Protein sequence: CASSPLTGASGNTIYF.

The V and J genes are TRBV18 and TRBJ1-5, with 12 nucleotides matching TRBD1. This CDR3 is 18 amino acids long. The V and J ends lost 2 bases and 2 bases, in that order; junction bases with no gene match: 7. Germline V gene data show CDR1 as KGHSH and CDR2 as LQKENI. The CDR3 reads CASSPRRDRGLGNQPQHF. CDR3 DNA sequence: TGTGCCAGCTCACCAAGGAGGGACAGGGGGCTTGGCAATCAGCCCCAGCATTTT.

The chain joins TRBV19 to TRBJ1-5; possible D gene TRBD1, 5 bases. Trimming left V 6 bases short and J 3 bases short, with 12 bases between. Germline values: CDR1 LNHDA, CDR2 SQIVND (reference sequence). The CDR3 is made up of 14 amino acids. This CDR3 reads CASRFRADNQPQHF. The CDR3 DNA follows: TGTGCCAGTAGGTTCAGGGCAGACAATCAGCCCCAGCATTTT.

The table lists this clone with a count of one. The chain links TRBV29-1 to TRBJ2-3; 7 bases agree with TRBD1. The V segment lost 2 bases and the J segment 0 bases; nucleotides outside the gene matches: 8. This CDR3 is 16 amino acids long. The germline gives CDR1 SQVTM, CDR2 ANQGSEA. Written as DNA, the CDR3 is TGCAGCGTTGAACCCCGAACAGGGGCTAGCACAGATACGCAGTATTTT. It specifies CSVEPRTGASTDTQYF.

The rearrangement joins TRBV5-6 to TRBJ1-4, with D maybe TRBD1 (5 bases). Per germline, CDR1 SGHDT and CDR2 YYEEEE. The CDR3 runs to 16 residues. V was shortened by 1 base and J by 8 bases, with 18 bases between the two germline ends. CDR3 sequence reads: CASSLFLGGAGEKLFF. The CDR3 DNA reads as TGTGCCAGCAGCTTGTTTTTAGGAGGGGCAGGGGAAAAACTGTTTTTT. The variable domain in full, completed from reference TRBV5-6 and TRBJ1-4, reads DAGVTQSPTHLIKTRGQQVTLRCSPKSGHDTVSWYQQALGQGPQFIFQYYEEEERQRGNFPDRFSGHQFPNYSSELNVNALLLGDSALYLCASSLFLGGAGEKLFFGSGTQLSVL.

This sequence joins TRBV28 and TRBJ1-2; 7 nucleotides align to TRBD1. Germline assignment: CDR1 MDHEN and CDR2 SYDVKM. This CDR3 comprises 13 residues. With V trimmed by 11 bases and J by 2 bases, 8 bases remained unmatched. The CDR3 region is CAAGGAENYGYTF. The CDR3 DNA sequence: TGTGCCGCAGGGGGGGCTGAGAACTATGGCTACACCTTC.

V usage is TRBV24-1 and J usage is TRBJ2-7; D call uncertain. Trimming removed 4 bases at V and 0 bases at J, with 6 bases between. The V gene's germline CDR1 is KGHDR and CDR2 SFDVKD. There are 13 residues in the CDR3. The CDR3 sequence is CATSDPISYEQYF. The DNA of the CDR3 is TGTGCCACCAGTGACCCAATCTCCTACGAGCAGTACTTC.

The chain uses TRBV28 and TRBJ1-5; TRBD1 might be the D (6 bases). Germline assignment: CDR1 MDHEN and CDR2 SYDVKM. This CDR3 region has 21 residues. Trimming left V 4 bases short and J 4 bases short, with 32 bases between. In DNA form, the CDR3 reads TGTGCCAGCAGTTCCTACCCCCCGAGGTATTCGCCAGGGGAGGGGAATCAGCCCCAGCATTTT. It translates to CASSSYPPRYSPGEGNQPQHF.

J is TRBJ2-7 and V is TRBV15; D gene unclear. Trimming removed 5 bases from V and 3 bases from J, with 17 bases in between. This CDR3 is built from 15 residues. Germline V gene data show CDR1 as LNHNV and CDR2 as YYDKDF (reference sequence). The CDR3 nucleotides read TGTGCCACCAGCCTATCTAGGACCACCCTCTACGAGCAGTACTTC. Residues: CATSLSRTTLYEQYF.

The chain uses TRBV30 and TRBJ2-7; D call uncertain. There are 11 residues in the CDR3. Trimming pared 1 base from V and 7 bases from J, leaving 8 bases between. Germline CDR1 GTSNPN, CDR2 SVGIG (reference sequence). CDR3 in DNA: TGTGCCTGGAGTGGGGCCATGGAGCAGTACTTC. The encoded protein is CAWSGAMEQYF. The full variable domain, in which reference TRBV30 and TRBJ2-7 provide the parts outside the CDR3, is SQTIHQWPATLVQPVGSPLSLECTVEGTSNPNLYWYRQAAGRGLQLLFYSVGIGQISSEVPQNLSASRPQDRQFILSSKKLLLSDSGFYLCAWSGAMEQYFGPGTRLTVT.

The chain carries TRBV28 and TRBJ2-1; D gene unclear. This CDR3 has 14 residues. Trimming left V 3 bases short and J 2 bases short, with 8 bases between. Per the germline V gene, CDR1 is MDHEN and CDR2 is SYDVKM. The CDR3 region has the DNA TGTGCCAGCAGTTTCCCGGGTGCCTACAATGAGCAGTTCTTC. Protein product: CASSFPGAYNEQFF. Full variable domain (rest looked up from reference TRBV28 and TRBJ2-1): DVKVTQSSRYLVKRTGEKVFLECVQDMDHENMFWYRQDPGLGLRLIYFSYDVKMKEKGDIPEGYSVSREKKERFSLILESASTNQTSMYLCASSFPGAYNEQFFGPGTRLTVL.

This chain connects TRBV29-1 to TRBJ2-5; D tentatively fits TRBD1 or TRBD2 (5 bases each). This CDR3 is 12 amino acids long. Germline-derived CDR1 and CDR2 are SQVTM and ANQGSEA. V was pared by 5 bases and J by 4 bases, with 11 bases between. The CDR3 nucleotides are TGCAGCGTTCGGGGCAGCCCAGAGACCCAGTACTTC. This gives the protein CSVRGSPETQYF.

The J gene is TRBJ2-1, the V gene TRBV4-1; 9 bases fit TRBD2. The CDR3 is 18 amino acids. The V segment lost 3 bases and the J segment 10 bases; nucleotides outside the gene matches: 19. Germline CDR1 reads MGHRA; CDR2 reads YSYEKL. The CDR3 nucleotides are TGCGCCAGCAGCCAGGACCCCATCCGCGGGAGGGCCGATTGGGAGCAGTTCTTC. Protein sequence: CASSQDPIRGRADWEQFF.

The J gene is TRBJ2-2, the V gene TRBV28; D might be TRBD1 (5 bases). The ends were cut back, 2 bases at V and 5 bases at J, with 12 bases in the middle. Germline lookup yields CDR1 MDHEN and CDR2 SYDVKM. The CDR3 is 15 residues long. The CDR3 is CASSLNSQGTGELFF. CDR3 sequence (DNA): TGTGCCAGCAGTTTAAATTCTCAGGGTACCGGGGAGCTGTTTTTT.